This T cell receptor (beta chain) was profiled in a study of blood T cell repertoires in COVID-19. Background on the study: Some COVID-19 samples were acute and others convalescent; all came from the United States, Italy and Spain. T cells, B-cell-depleted T cells, or PBMCs supplied cDNA or gDNA.

As processed by the authors: From reference gene primer amplification, estimates of nucleated cell counts were derived. Repertoires were generated with immunoSEQ multiplex PCR, while TCRdb's copy carries only in-frame clones and drops some. That table furnishes V, J and clone size, whereas the DNA furnished D and trimming. Among 60,000 to 85,000 clones listed, 87% were seen once. This CDR3 has 14 amino acids. The V end was cut by 4 bases, the J end by 3 bases, with 9 bases between. Germline CDR1 reads SNHLY; CDR2 reads FYNNEI. The rearrangement joins TRBV2 to TRBJ1-4; D gene ambiguous. This clonotype was sampled from a woman at least 80 years old with active or convalescent COVID-19. The sequenced sample consisted of peripheral blood. CDR3 loop: CASSAGGSNEKLFF. CDR3 sequence (DNA): TGTGCCAGCAGTGCGGGAGGGTCTAATGAAAAACTGTTTTTT.